This T cell receptor beta chain derives from a study of OX40 agonist ivuxolimab in advanced cancers. TCRdb keeps only in-frame clones here, not all; method: immunoSEQ multiplex PCR. The sample includes roughly 20,000 clones, over 70% seen only once; the top ten take 30% to 35%. Trimming pared 3 bases from V and 2 bases from J, leaving 8 bases between. In germline, CDR1 is MGHDK, CDR2 SYGVNS. The CDR3 runs to 14 residues. The clonotype comes from an adult with an advanced solid tumor such as melanoma, head and neck, liver or kidney cancer. The rearrangement joins TRBV25-1 to TRBJ2-1, with D possibly being TRBD1 (5 bases). The starting material was CD4+ or CD8+ T cells sorted from blood, obtained in a trial of the OX40 agonist ivuxolimab. CDR3 nucleotide sequence: TGTGCCAGCAGTGACAGGGTTGCCTACAATGAGCAGTTCTTC. It translates to CASSDRVAYNEQFF.